A selection of T cell receptor beta chains follows, all from one sample in a study of PD-L1 blockade in urothelial cancer. The repertoire was sequenced with immunoSEQ multiplex PCR; TCRdb's copy has only in-frame clones and lacks some. Here the sample spans under 40,000 clones, around 89% being singletons. Sequencing used PBMCs, obtained around atezolizumab (anti-PD-L1) treatment. The receptors were sampled from a man older than 75 with urothelial cancer. CDR3s leave out the opening cysteine and the closing phenylalanine or tryptophan.

V,CDR3
TRBV29-1,SAGTGGNYGYT
TRBV5-1,ASSWKLADSYNEQF
TRBV5-1,ASSREGNIYEQY
TRBV6-5,ASSPRDSGSYEQY
TRBV28,ASSFRSGGNIQY
TRBV10-3,AISESGGDQPQH
TRBV5-5,ASSLNQGSWTEAF
TRBV28,ASKQIGQPQH
TRBV10-3,AISETGGAIDGYT
TRBV4-1,ASSQADRGKGRNTIY
TRBV28,ASSSRITGGPKEETQY
TRBV30,AWSTSGAYEQY
TRBV7-9,ASSLRTSGASSYNEQF